Given below is one TCR beta chain in context. Its antigen is undetermined. The data were obtained in a study of T cell repertoires in cytomegalovirus infection. About the research overall: Matching HLA type, along with CMV infection, was indicated by public TCR beta signatures. Study outcomes and limitations: HLA-C-restricted CMV clonotypes gave the most frequent clonotype in two of eight donors. Cumulative frequency of public TCR beta families picked out carriers of CMV plus the relevant HLA.

Via MiXCR, TCRdb re-called the reads, giving one row per CDR3 protein. The sample consists of roughly 600,000 distinct CDR3 sequences, roughly a quarter of them appearing once. V was pared by 2 bases and J by 2 bases, with 13 bases between. Germline V gene sequence: CDR1 SEHNR, CDR2 FQNEAQ (reference sequence). The CDR3 extends over 15 amino acids. The source of this sequence is a human donor in good health (CMV status not recorded). Some clones in this sample may be carry-over from other donors' samples. This chain connects TRBV7-9 to TRBJ2-7; D remains unclear. The sample taken for sequencing was CD8+ T cells from PBMCs. For the CDR3, the DNA is TGTGCCAGCAGCTTAAACCCGGCTCTACCCTACGAGCAGTACTTC. Translated, it gives CASSLNPALPYEQYF.